What follows are 16 T cell receptor beta chains derived from one specimen sequenced in a study of shared clonotypes between healthy human individuals. Measured with immunoSEQ multiplex PCR; TCRdb has only the in-frame clones, and not every one. The sample yields about 520,000 clones, approximately 80% seen once. The sample taken for sequencing was PBMCs. These receptors were taken from a woman in her thirties or forties in good health. Some clones in this sample may be carry-over from other donors' samples.

V gene TRBV6-4 combines with J gene TRBJ2-3, with D perhaps matching TRBD2 (6 bases). The germline gives CDR1 MRHNA, CDR2 SNTAGT. The CDR3 has 15 residues. V was trimmed by 0 bases and J by 2 bases, leaving 9 bases between them. The chain's CDR3 is CASSDSGGTTDTQYF. The DNA for the CDR3 is TGTGCCAGCAGTGACTCTGGCGGGACCACAGATACGCAGTATTTT.

The chain joins TRBV28 to TRBJ1-6; TRBD1 aligns across 8 bases. This CDR3 has 14 amino acids. Unmatched junction bases numbered 8, after V lost 6 bases and J lost 10 bases. The germline V gene encodes CDR1 MDHEN and CDR2 SYDVKM. In DNA, the CDR3 is TGTGCCAGCAGCCAGGACAGGGAATTGTCACCCCTCCACTTT. It codes for CASSQDRELSPLHF.

This sequence joins TRBV2 and TRBJ2-3, with D perhaps given as TRBD1 or TRBD2 (5 bases each). The CDR3 runs 14 residues. Trimming shortened V by 2 bases and J by 7 bases, and 13 bases separated the two germline ends. The germline V gene has CDR1 SNHLY and CDR2 FYNNEI. The DNA for the CDR3 is TGTGCCAGCAGTGAACGAGGGGTAATAAATACGCAGTATTTT. Translating it yields CASSERGVINTQYF.

CDR3: CASSPLAVQETQYF. Here the CDR3 DNA reads TGTGCCAGCAGCCCTCTAGCGGTCCAAGAGACCCAGTACTTC. The genes are TRBV4-2 and TRBJ2-5, with 7 bases that match TRBD2. After removal of 4 bases from V and 1 base from J, the junction contained 3 bases not matched to a gene. Germline V lookup: CDR1 LGHNA, CDR2 YNFKEQ. CDR3 length equals 14 residues.

This sequence joins TRBV5-6 and TRBJ2-3; 10 nucleotides line up with TRBD2. This CDR3 has 16 amino acids. Germline CDR1 is SGHDT and CDR2 is YYEEEE. The V segment lost 4 bases and the J segment 0 bases; nucleotides outside the gene matches: 5. CDR3 nucleotide sequence: TGTGCCAGCAGCCTAGCGGGAGTTACTAGCACAGATACGCAGTATTTT. Its protein product is CASSLAGVTSTDTQYF.

The chain uses TRBV5-1 and TRBJ2-3; TRBD1 matches at 7 bases. The CDR3 is 16 amino acids. The V gene end was trimmed by 7 bases and the J gene end by 2 bases; junction bases not matched to a gene: 13. Germline CDR1 SGHRS, CDR2 YFSETQ. The CDR3 here is CASCPQTGTVTDTQYF. The CDR3 bases are TGCGCCAGCTGCCCTCAAACCGGGACAGTCACAGATACGCAGTATTTT.

Note on this clone: This sequence is one base from a far larger clone and is likely a read error. The chain uses TRBV4-2 and TRBJ1-2; D gene unclear. The CDR3 is 13 amino acids. Germline-derived CDR1 and CDR2 are LGHNA and YNFKEQ. V lost 5 bases to trimming and J lost 4 bases, with 11 bases between them. The CDR3 spells CASSSVTGYGYTF. The CDR3 nucleotides are TGTGCCAGCAGCTCGGTAACCGGCTATGGCTACACCTTC.

This chain connects TRBV6-5 to TRBJ2-1; possible D gene TRBD2, 6 bases. There are 14 residues in the CDR3. Germline values: CDR1 MNHEY, CDR2 SVGAGI. V was shortened by 2 bases and J by 7 bases, with 12 bases between the two germline ends. The CDR3 sequence: CASSYNPSVNEQFF. The CDR3 coding sequence is TGTGCCAGCAGTTACAATCCTAGCGTTAATGAGCAGTTCTTC.

At least ten counts were recorded for this clone. V is TRBV10-3 and J is TRBJ2-3, with D possibly being TRBD1 (6 bases). Trimming left V 10 bases short and J 2 bases short, with 16 bases between. This CDR3 contains 14 residues. The germline V gene has CDR1 ENHRY and CDR2 SYGVKD. CDR3 in amino acids: CAKMTGNHTDTQYF. The CDR3 nucleotides are TGTGCCAAGATGACAGGTAACCACACAGATACGCAGTATTTT.

The gene calls are TRBV6-1 and TRBJ1-5; no reliable D call. The V gene lost 11 bases and the J gene lost 6 bases, with 14 bases spanning the gap. This CDR3 has 12 residues. Germline V gives CDR1 MNHNS, CDR2 SASEGT. CDR3 coding DNA: TGTGCCTCCGGGGATAGTGGTCAGCCCCAGCATTTT. The encoded protein is CASGDSGQPQHF.

This sequence joins TRBV4-2 and TRBJ2-3; 7 nucleotides line up with TRBD2. V gave up 6 bases and J gave up 5 bases; unmatched junction bases: 14. The CDR3 totals 16 residues. Germline CDR1 is LGHNA and CDR2 is YNFKEQ. The DNA for the CDR3 is TGTGCCAGCAGGAACAGACTAGCAGGAAAGGGAGATACGCAGTATTTT. Translation: CASRNRLAGKGDTQYF.

This sequence joins TRBV6-1 and TRBJ1-4; D is uncertain. The germline V gene has CDR1 MNHNS and CDR2 SASEGT. The CDR3 totals 13 residues. The germline V and J ends were trimmed by 3 bases and 8 bases, with 10 bases remaining between them. CDR3 coding DNA: TGTGCCAGCAGTGATCGTTTAGGGGAAAAACTGTTTTTT. As protein: CASSDRLGEKLFF.

This chain uses TRBV6-1 with TRBJ2-5; D is undetermined. The CDR3 spans 14 residues. The V end was cut by 5 bases, the J end by 3 bases, with 13 bases between. Germline assignment: CDR1 MNHNS and CDR2 SASEGT. The CDR3 region has the DNA TGTGCCAGCAGTTTGTCCCTCGCGGAAGAGACCCAGTACTTC. Translated, it gives CASSLSLAEETQYF.

The V call is TRBV9, the J call TRBJ2-3; the D is unclear. Germline CDR1 SGDLS, CDR2 YYNGEE. V was shortened by 2 bases and J by 4 bases, with 8 bases between the two germline ends. This CDR3 is built from 13 residues. The CDR3 region has the DNA TGTGCCAGCAGCGTTGATATTGCAGATACGCAGTATTTT. Amino acid sequence: CASSVDIADTQYF.

The CDR3 spells CAIREQGSVDTQYF. CDR3 DNA sequence: TGTGCCATCAGAGAACAGGGTTCTGTGGATACGCAGTATTTT. The chain couples TRBV10-3 to TRBJ2-3; D perhaps matches TRBD1 (6 bases). There are 14 residues in the CDR3. V was shortened by 6 bases and J by 6 bases, with 16 bases between the two germline ends. The V gene's germline CDR1 is ENHRY and CDR2 SYGVKD.

V is TRBV29-1 and J is TRBJ2-1; 9 bases are a match to TRBD1. The CDR3 is made up of 13 amino acids. Germline V gives CDR1 SQVTM, CDR2 ANQGSEA. J lost 7 bases, V lost 7 bases, and 8 bases had no gene match. DNA of the CDR3: TGCAGCGGGGGACAGGGCCTTGTGAATGAGCAGTTCTTC. Amino acid sequence: CSGGQGLVNEQFF.